A single sample gave rise to the 12 T cell receptor beta chains below, sequenced in a study of CD4+ T cells in melanoma. Produced via immunoSEQ multiplex PCR; TCRdb's table is partial and in-frame only. The repertoire holds 120,000 to 150,000 clones, 85% to 95% seen once, with less than 2% in the top ten. The receptors derive from a human donor with melanoma.

V usage is TRBV5-1 and J usage is TRBJ2-1; D is unresolved. The CDR3 has 15 residues. Germline values: CDR1 SGHRS, CDR2 YFSETQ. The CDR3 reads CASWKGSNSYNEQFF. In nucleotides, the CDR3 is TGCGCAAGTTGGAAGGGATCGAACTCCTACAATGAGCAGTTCTTC.

This clone was detected a few times. The rearrangement uses TRBV11-3 and TRBJ1-5, with D perhaps matching TRBD1 (5 bases). CDR1 SGHNT and CDR2 YENEEA come from the germline V gene. The CDR3 consists of 17 residues. The ends were cut back, 1 base at V and 2 bases at J, with 15 bases in the middle. CDR3: CASSLVNQGGRNQPQHF. In DNA form, the CDR3 reads TGTGCCAGCAGCTTAGTGAACCAGGGTGGGCGCAATCAGCCCCAGCATTTT.

This rearrangement joins TRBV18 to TRBJ1-1; D is possibly TRBD1 (6 bases). Germline CDR1 KGHSH, CDR2 LQKENI. The CDR3 sequence is 15 residues long. Trimming stripped 4 bases from V and 1 base from J, with 13 bases between. The CDR3 DNA follows: TGTGCCAGCTCACTGGGGGGGGCGGCGAACACTGAAGCTTTCTTT. Protein sequence: CASSLGGAANTEAFF.

This chain links TRBV7-2 with TRBJ1-1; D ambiguous. V dropped 5 bases and J dropped 6 bases, with 19 bases sitting between them. The CDR3 length is 15 residues. The V gene's germline CDR1 is SGHTA and CDR2 FQGNSA. The CDR3 reads CASSRWGGGYSEAFF. Written as DNA, the CDR3 is TGTGCCAGCAGCCGTTGGGGAGGTGGTTACTCTGAAGCTTTCTTT. Together with reference TRBV7-2 and TRBJ1-1, the CDR3 gives the full variable domain: GAGVSQSPSNKVTEKGKDVELRCDPISGHTALYWYRQSLGQGLEFLIYFQGNSAPDKSGLPSDRFSAERTGGSVSTLTIQRTQQEDSAVYLCASSRWGGGYSEAFFGQGTRLTVV.

The chain links TRBV11-2 to TRBJ2-2; possibly TRBD1 for D (7 bases). The CDR3 sequence is 15 residues long. Trimming shortened V by 4 bases and J by 6 bases, and 15 bases separated the two germline ends. Germline CDR1 reads SGHAT; CDR2 reads FQNNGV. CDR3 sequence: CASSWLQGGSGELFF. The CDR3 region has the DNA TGTGCCAGCAGCTGGCTGCAGGGGGGTTCCGGGGAGCTGTTTTTT.

This chain uses TRBV7-3 with TRBJ1-5, with unresolved D. The germline V and J ends were trimmed by 6 bases and 0 bases, with 30 bases remaining between them. The CDR3 sequence is 21 residues long. Germline V gene lookup returns CDR1 SGHTA and CDR2 FQGTGA. Written as DNA, the CDR3 is TGTGCCAGCAGTCCGGAGGTAAGCCATAGCTACCTGCGAAATAGCAATCAGCCCCAGCATTTT. Its translation: CASSPEVSHSYLRNSNQPQHF. Full variable domain (remainder filled in from reference TRBV7-3 and TRBJ1-5): GAGVSQTPSNKVTEKGKYVELRCDPISGHTALYWYRQSLGQGPEFLIYFQGTGAADDSGLPNDRFFAVRPEGSVSTLKIQRTERGDSAVYLCASSPEVSHSYLRNSNQPQHFGDGTRLSIL.

J is TRBJ1-1 and V is TRBV6-5, with no clear D. This CDR3 is 15 amino acids long. Germline lookup yields CDR1 MNHEY and CDR2 SVGAGI. Trimming took off 6 bases at V and 3 bases at J, with 17 bases between the two ends. CDR3 loop: CASRNKFGEDTEAFF. The CDR3 DNA is TGTGCCAGCAGAAACAAGTTCGGGGAGGACACTGAAGCTTTCTTT.

The chain combines TRBV19 with TRBJ1-2; TRBD1 aligns across 7 bases. CDR1 is LNHDA and CDR2 is SQIVND in the germline V gene (reference sequence). Losses at the gene ends were 7 bases for V and 2 bases for J; bases not matched to a gene: 10. This CDR3 is 15 amino acids long. DNA for the CDR3: TGTGCCAGTACGTGGAGGGGGCGGGTGAACTATGGCTACACCTTC. Encoded protein: CASTWRGRVNYGYTF.

J is TRBJ1-6 and V is TRBV6-5; tentative D call: TRBD1 (6 bases). V lost 5 bases and J lost 15, with 17 bases in between. The CDR3 covers 13 residues. In germline, CDR1 is MNHEY, CDR2 SVGAGI. The CDR3 DNA sequence: TGTGCCAGCAGTCCAACAGGGAAAGATGGCCTCCACTTT. This translates into CASSPTGKDGLHF.

The chain recombines TRBV29-1 with TRBJ1-1; TRBD1 is a possible D gene (5 bases). Germline CDR1 reads SQVTM; CDR2 reads ANQGSEA. This CDR3 region has 12 residues. V shed 7 bases and J shed 1 base, with 10 bases lying between them. The CDR3 region has the DNA TGCAGCGCCCGCGGGGGGAACACTGAAGCTTTCTTT. This sequence encodes CSARGGNTEAFF.

This chain joins TRBV9 and TRBJ2-3; TRBD1 is a possible D gene (5 bases). Per germline, CDR1 SGDLS and CDR2 YYNGEE. CDR3 size: 17 residues. V was pared by 3 bases and J by 1 base, with 18 bases between. The DNA for the CDR3 is TGTGCCAGCAGCGACTGGACAACCTCCTATGGCACAGATACGCAGTATTTT. This sequence encodes CASSDWTTSYGTDTQYF. Full variable domain (remainder filled in from reference TRBV9 and TRBJ2-3): DSGVTQTPKHLITATGQRVTLRCSPRSGDLSVYWYQQSLDQGLQFLIQYYNGEERAKGNILERFSAQQFPDLHSELNLSSLELGDSALYFCASSDWTTSYGTDTQYFGPGTRLTVL.

The V gene is TRBV13, the J gene TRBJ2-7; 11 positions agree with TRBD1. V lost 4 bases, J lost 4 bases, and 6 bases stayed unmatched. Germline CDR1 is PRHDT and CDR2 is FYEKMQ (reference sequence). This CDR3 is 15 amino acids long. In DNA, the CDR3 is TGTGCCAGCAGCTCCCGGGACAGGGGGGGTTACGAGCAGTACTTC. Translating gives CASSSRDRGGYEQYF. Filled out from reference TRBV13 and TRBJ2-7, the complete variable domain reads AAGVIQSPRHLIKEKRETATLKCYPIPRHDTVYWYQQGPGQDPQFLISFYEKMQSDKGSIPDRFSAQQFSDYHSELNMSSLELGDSALYFCASSSRDRGGYEQYFGPGTRLTVT.